This passage covers 30 T cell receptor beta chains from one sample sequenced in a study of shared clonotypes between healthy human individuals. Naive CD8 cells lacked CD45RO, underwent positive selection for CCR7 and left out terminally differentiated effector memory CD45RA+ cells. Assay used: immunoSEQ multiplex PCR; TCRdb lists only in-frame clones, some missing. The data hold approximately 600,000 clones, with 85% to 95% observed a single time. Sequencing was carried out using naive CD8+ T cells sorted from blood. Source of these receptors: a woman in her 30s in good health.

The J gene is TRBJ2-7, the V gene TRBV5-6; 11 nucleotides line up with TRBD2. CDR3 length equals 15 residues. J gave up 4 bases and V 4 bases, and 7 bases lay outside the gene matches. Germline CDR1 is SGHDT and CDR2 is YYEEEE. DNA for the CDR3: TGTGCCAGCAGCGTAGCCGGGACTAGCGGTTACGAGCAGTACTTC. Translation: CASSVAGTSGYEQYF. The full variable domain, with the rest looked up from reference TRBV5-6 and TRBJ2-7, is DAGVTQSPTHLIKTRGQQVTLRCSPKSGHDTVSWYQQALGQGPQFIFQYYEEEERQRGNFPDRFSGHQFPNYSSELNVNALLLGDSALYLCASSVAGTSGYEQYFGPGTRLTVT.

This chain joins TRBV30 and TRBJ2-7; TRBD2 aligns across 11 bases. CDR1 is GTSNPN and CDR2 is SVGIG in the germline V gene (reference sequence). J gave up 0 bases and V 1 base, and 20 bases lay outside the gene matches. This CDR3 spans 21 amino acids. The CDR3 loop is CAWSGTGGSSSGRTSSYEQYF. Here the CDR3 DNA reads TGTGCCTGGAGTGGAACAGGGGGTTCATCTAGCGGGAGGACTAGCTCCTACGAGCAGTACTTC.

The chain is built from TRBV5-1 and TRBJ2-5; D might be TRBD2 (5 bases). The CDR3 runs to 14 residues. The ends were cut back, 3 bases at V and 3 bases at J, with 12 bases in the middle. The germline gives CDR1 SGHRS, CDR2 YFSETQ. The CDR3, as DNA: TGCGCCAGCAGCTCGGAGGACTGGGAAGAGACCCAGTACTTC. Translating it yields CASSSEDWEETQYF. Drawing the rest from reference TRBV5-1 and TRBJ2-5, the complete variable domain is KAGVTQTPRYLIKTRGQQVTLSCSPISGHRSVSWYQQTPGQGLQFLFEYFSETQRNKGNFPGRFSGRQFSNSRSEMNVSTLELGDSALYLCASSSEDWEETQYFGPGTRLLVL.

The chain carries TRBV6-5 and TRBJ2-3; D not resolved. The CDR3 covers 15 residues. Trimming stripped 2 bases from V and 2 bases from J, with 11 bases between. Germline V lookup: CDR1 MNHEY, CDR2 SVGAGI. The CDR3 sequence is CASSYIKAPTDTQYF. In nucleotides, the CDR3 is TGTGCCAGCAGTTACATCAAGGCCCCCACAGATACGCAGTATTTT.

CDR3 loop: CASTPGDSGYEQYF. The CDR3 region has the DNA TGTGCCAGCACCCCCGGGGACAGCGGCTACGAGCAGTACTTC. J is TRBJ2-7 and V is TRBV28; 7 bases are a match to TRBD1. CDR3 size: 14 residues. From germline, CDR1 is MDHEN and CDR2 SYDVKM. The junction had 9 bases not matched to a gene; V was cut back by 7 bases and J by 3 bases.

V gene TRBV28 combines with J gene TRBJ1-5; 8 nucleotides line up with TRBD1. V trimming: 7 bases; J trimming: 2 bases; junction bases outside the gene matches: 10. Germline CDR1 MDHEN, CDR2 SYDVKM. This CDR3 region has 16 residues. In DNA form, the CDR3 reads TGTGCCAGCAATCCTCCATCGACAGGGGGCAATCAGCCCCAGCATTTT. This sequence encodes CASNPPSTGGNQPQHF.

This rearrangement joins TRBV13 to TRBJ2-1; 7 bases line up with TRBD2. CDR1 is PRHDT and CDR2 is FYEKMQ in the germline V gene (reference sequence). This CDR3 contains 15 residues. V lost 0 bases and J lost 9; bases outside the gene matches: 8. Written as DNA, the CDR3 is TGTGCCAGCAGCTTAGGAGGACTAGGTAACGGTGAGCAGTTCTTC. It translates to CASSLGGLGNGEQFF.

This sequence joins TRBV7-9 and TRBJ1-1, with D possibly matching TRBD1 (6 bases). The germline gives CDR1 SEHNR, CDR2 FQNEAQ (reference sequence). The CDR3 contains 12 residues. V lost 1 base to trimming and J lost 7 bases, with 7 bases between them. CDR3 DNA: TGTGCCAGCAGCTTAGGGACAGATGAAGCTTTCTTT. Translated, it gives CASSLGTDEAFF.

The chain combines TRBV4-2 with TRBJ2-6; the match to TRBD2 covers 8 bases. V dropped 0 bases and J dropped 0; count of bases not matched to a gene: 7. Germline V gene data show CDR1 as LGHNA and CDR2 as YNFKEQ. The CDR3 is made up of 19 amino acids. CDR3 amino acids: CASSQDLISGISGANVLTF. The CDR3 nucleotides are TGTGCCAGCAGCCAAGATCTCATTAGCGGGATCTCTGGGGCCAACGTCCTGACTTTC.

The rearrangement joins TRBV27 to TRBJ2-1, with D possibly TRBD1 on 5 matching bases. Germline CDR1 and CDR2: MNHEY and SMNVEV (reference sequence). This CDR3 has 14 residues. V was shortened by 5 bases and J by 10 bases, with 18 bases between the two germline ends. CDR3 nucleotides: TGTGCCAGCAGTCCGGGTTGGGGCCCCAACGAGCAGTTCTTC. Translating gives CASSPGWGPNEQFF.

The rearrangement uses TRBV15 and TRBJ2-2; D possibly corresponds to TRBD1 (6 bases). Germline CDR1 reads LNHNV; CDR2 reads YYDKDF (reference sequence). This CDR3 has 14 residues. V dropped 9 bases and J dropped 1 base, with 12 bases sitting between them. The CDR3 DNA reads as TGTGCCACTACCCGGACAGAGAACACCGGGGAGCTGTTTTTT. The encoded protein is CATTRTENTGELFF.

The rearrangement links TRBV15 to TRBJ1-2, with 9 bases identical to TRBD1. The CDR3 runs 15 residues. Germline CDR1 is LNHNV and CDR2 is YYDKDF (reference sequence). The junction had 7 bases not matched to a gene; V was cut back by 6 bases and J by 2 bases. CDR3 sequence reads: CATREGQGSNYGYTF. The CDR3 region has the DNA TGTGCCACCAGGGAGGGACAGGGCAGCAACTATGGCTACACCTTC.

This chain links TRBV2 with TRBJ2-1; D unresolved. V was trimmed by 6 bases and J by 3 bases, leaving 6 bases between them. The CDR3 is 12 residues long. CDR1 is SNHLY, CDR2 FYNNEI, per germline. The CDR3 loop is CASSWDYNEQFF. The CDR3 bases are TGTGCCAGCAGCTGGGACTACAATGAGCAGTTCTTC.

In this sample, this clone turned up once. Different DNA sequences within this sample yield the same CDR3. The CDR3 sequence: CASSLTGFHEQYF. The CDR3 DNA reads as TGTGCCAGCAGTTTGACAGGGTTCCACGAGCAGTACTTC. The V gene is TRBV28, the J gene TRBJ2-7; 7 positions match TRBD1. Germline V gene data show CDR1 as MDHEN and CDR2 as SYDVKM. The CDR3 contains 13 residues. V was pared by 3 bases and J by 5 bases, with 4 bases of the junction left unmatched.

The chain links TRBV4-1 to TRBJ2-6; D is uncertain. The CDR3 contains 18 residues. Trimming removed 0 bases from V and 0 bases from J, with 12 bases in between. Germline CDR1 reads MGHRA; CDR2 reads YSYEKL. The chain's CDR3 is CASSQDKGKGSGANVLTF. CDR3 nucleotide sequence: TGCGCCAGCAGCCAAGATAAGGGAAAGGGCTCTGGGGCCAACGTCCTGACTTTC.

The genes are TRBV25-1 and TRBJ1-4; D gene uncertain. The ends were cut back, 0 bases at V and 8 bases at J, with 16 bases in the middle. Looked up from germline, CDR1 is MGHDK and CDR2 is SYGVNS. This CDR3 spans 16 amino acids. The CDR3 coding sequence is TGTGCCAGCAGTGAATATGAGGAGGAGGTGGGGGAAAAACTGTTTTTT. Protein sequence: CASSEYEEEVGEKLFF.

V gene TRBV5-4 combines with J gene TRBJ1-1; D ambiguous. The germline V gene encodes CDR1 SGHNT and CDR2 YYREEE (reference sequence). The V end was cut by 4 bases, the J end by 1 base, with 8 bases between. The CDR3 consists of 13 residues. CDR3 sequence (DNA): TGTGCCAGCAGCCACGCAACGAACACTGAAGCTTTCTTT. Its translation is CASSHATNTEAFF.

The chain uses TRBV19 and TRBJ2-7; D may be TRBD1 (6 bases). Germline CDR1 LNHDA, CDR2 SQIVND (reference sequence). The CDR3 runs 15 residues. The germline V and J ends were trimmed by 6 bases and 1 base, with 16 bases remaining between them. For the CDR3, the DNA is TGTGCCAGTAGGTTGGGGGCACACCTATCCTACGAGCAGTACTTC. It translates to CASRLGAHLSYEQYF. The full variable domain, completed using reference TRBV19 and TRBJ2-7, is DGGITQSPKYLFRKEGQNVTLSCEQNLNHDAMYWYRQDPGQGLRLIYYSQIVNDFQKGDIAEGYSVSREKKESFPLTVTSAQKNPTAFYLCASRLGAHLSYEQYFGPGTRLTVT.

The chain uses TRBV4-1 and TRBJ2-5; D remains unclear. The last part of the DNA fits TRBJ2-7 better; the J call may be wrong. Germline CDR1 and CDR2: MGHRA and YSYEKL. The CDR3 has 15 amino acids. CDR3: CASSQHLLLDNEQYF. As DNA, the CDR3 is TGCGCCAGCAGCCAACATCTACTCCTGGATAACGAGCAGTACTTC.

This sequence joins TRBV13 and TRBJ2-1, with TRBD2 matching 12 bases. The J segment lost 8 bases and the V segment lost 4 bases, leaving 6 bases of the junction unmatched. Per the germline V gene, CDR1 is PRHDT and CDR2 is FYEKMQ (reference sequence). The CDR3 runs to 15 residues. The CDR3 spells CASSSATSGSDEQFF. DNA of the CDR3: TGTGCCAGCAGCTCCGCGACTAGCGGGAGCGATGAGCAGTTCTTC.

The CDR3 sequence is CAINRVIDNEQFF. The CDR3 DNA follows: TGTGCCATCAACAGGGTTATCGACAATGAGCAGTTCTTC. The J gene is TRBJ2-1, the V gene TRBV10-3, with a possible D match to TRBD1 (6 bases). The CDR3 covers 13 residues. Per germline, CDR1 ENHRY and CDR2 SYGVKD. Between the trimmed V and J ends, which lost 7 bases and 5 bases, there was a span of 12 bases.

The chain links TRBV7-8 to TRBJ2-3, with D unresolved. Germline CDR1 SGHVS, CDR2 FQNEAQ. The CDR3 is 13 residues long. V was cut by 4 bases and J by 4 bases, with 9 bases left in between. CDR3 DNA sequence: TGTGCCAGCAGCTCAGTTACTCCAGATACGCAGTATTTT. This sequence encodes CASSSVTPDTQYF.

The chain recombines TRBV27 with TRBJ2-7; 10 nucleotides agree with TRBD1. The V gene end was trimmed by 2 bases and the J gene end by 5 bases; junction bases not matched to a gene: 12. The CDR3 length is 17 residues. Germline values: CDR1 MNHEY, CDR2 SMNVEV (reference sequence). The CDR3 DNA follows: TGTGCCAGCAGTTTAGGGGCCGGGACAGGGGCAACTAACGAGCAGTACTTC. It translates to CASSLGAGTGATNEQYF.

V gene TRBV12-5 combines with J gene TRBJ2-3, with 10 nucleotides matching TRBD2. V lost 3 bases to trimming and J lost 3 bases; unmatched junction nucleotides: 0. This CDR3 region has 14 residues. Germline loops: CDR1 LGHNT, CDR2 FRNRAP. The CDR3 reads CASGFSGRTDTQYF. The CDR3 bases are TGTGCTAGTGGTTTTAGCGGGAGGACAGATACGCAGTATTTT.

Remarks on this clone: The same CDR3 also results from other DNA sequences found in this sample. This rearrangement joins TRBV11-2 to TRBJ2-7; no clear D gene. This CDR3 region has 13 residues. The germline V gene has CDR1 SGHAT and CDR2 FQNNGV. V was pared by 0 bases and J by 3 bases, with 6 bases between. For the CDR3, the DNA is TGTGCCAGCAGCTTAGAGACTGACTACGAGCAGTACTTC. It encodes CASSLETDYEQYF.

The V call is TRBV5-1, the J call TRBJ1-4; D possibly corresponds to TRBD1 (5 bases). The CDR3 totals 16 residues. CDR1 is SGHRS and CDR2 is YFSETQ in the germline V gene. Deletions cut 4 bases from V and 0 bases from J, with 13 bases between. CDR3 in DNA: TGCGCCAGCAGCCCGGGTTTGGGGGCAACTAATGAAAAACTGTTTTTT. Residues: CASSPGLGATNEKLFF.

V gene TRBV9 combines with J gene TRBJ2-7; TRBD2 agrees at 11 bases. The V gene end was trimmed by 4 bases and the J gene end by 3 bases; junction bases not matched to a gene: 18. In germline, CDR1 is SGDLS, CDR2 YYNGEE. The CDR3 length is 19 residues. The CDR3 region is CASSSDSTSGRPRSYEQYF. CDR3 sequence (DNA): TGTGCCAGCAGCTCAGACAGCACTAGCGGGAGACCCCGGAGCTACGAGCAGTACTTC.

This clone came up once. V gene TRBV6-5 combines with J gene TRBJ2-7; D is ambiguous. Per germline, CDR1 MNHEY and CDR2 SVGAGI. The V and J ends lost 0 bases and 7 bases respectively, with 10 bases between them. The CDR3 spans 13 residues. CDR3 DNA sequence: TGTGCCAGCAGTTACTCGCCCTCCGGGGAGCAGTACTTC. Protein product: CASSYSPSGEQYF.

The rearrangement links TRBV28 to TRBJ1-1; D unclear. The germline gives CDR1 MDHEN, CDR2 SYDVKM. Trimming pared 1 base from V and 2 bases from J, leaving 8 bases between. The CDR3 extends over 14 amino acids. CDR3 amino acids: CASSLSVGNTEAFF. In nucleotides, the CDR3 is TGTGCCAGCAGTTTATCCGTGGGAAACACTGAAGCTTTCTTT.

V and J are TRBV5-1 and TRBJ2-7, with no clear D. The CDR3 is made up of 13 amino acids. Germline V gene sequence: CDR1 SGHRS, CDR2 YFSETQ. V was shortened by 7 bases and J by 1 base, with 12 bases between the two germline ends. The CDR3 region has the DNA TGCGCCAGCCGCCCCTCGGCTTCCTACGAGCAGTACTTC. This encodes CASRPSASYEQYF.